The T cell receptor (beta chain) under discussion was sequenced for a study of a mutant IDH1 vaccine in newly diagnosed glioma. CDR1 is LNHDA and CDR2 is SQIVND in the germline V gene (reference sequence). The CDR3 totals 16 residues. The V and J ends lost 5 bases and 7 bases, in that order; junction bases with no gene match: 11. The protocol was immunoSEQ multiplex PCR, while the TCRdb copy is restricted to in-frame clones and leaves out a portion. The sample has 75,000 to 100,000 clones, 70% to 90% seen once. Time point meaning: baseline, week 1 (first vaccination visit). Treatment: pre-vaccination baseline after standard-of-care therapy.

The chain links TRBV19 to TRBJ2-2; 9 nucleotides agree with TRBD2. This TCR derives from a woman in her forties or fifties with glioma. The starting material was PBMCs, obtained from a glioma patient treated with radiotherapy, temozolomide or both. This CDR3 is CASSRRREGRVGELFF. The DNA for the CDR3 is TGTGCCAGTAGTCGGCGGCGGGAGGGCCGTGTCGGGGAGCTGTTTTTT.